Following are 9 T cell receptor beta chains from one sample sequenced in a study of CD8 T cells in ankylosing spondylitis. Study outcomes and limitations: Among TCR beta sequences, a motif of several highly homologous variants appeared characteristic of ankylosing spondylitis blood.

Their antigen targets remain unknown. TCRdb re-called the 5' RACE reads with MiXCR, one entry per CDR3 protein. The table shows 500,000 to 650,000 distinct CDR3 sequences, with approximately 5.3% occurring only once. The sequencing input was blood, either unsorted or a sorted T cell fraction (not recorded which). Every receptor here comes from a male donor with ankylosing spondylitis.

This clonotype was recorded many times. The V call is TRBV5-6, the J call TRBJ1-3; 8 nucleotides line up with TRBD1. This CDR3 contains 13 residues. V lost 7 bases, J lost 6 bases, and 6 bases stayed unmatched. Looked up from germline, CDR1 is SGHDT and CDR2 is YYEEEE. The CDR3: CASENRGLNTIYF. Here the CDR3 DNA reads TGTGCCAGCGAAAACAGGGGGTTAAACACCATATATTTT.

The table lists this clonotype with many counts. This chain uses TRBV9 with TRBJ1-6; TRBD1 is a possible D gene (5 bases). Germline CDR1 reads SGDLS; CDR2 reads YYNGEE. V was shortened by 2 bases and J by 6 bases, with 6 bases between the two germline ends. The CDR3 is 13 residues long. CDR3 region: CASSVDSNSPLHF. The DNA for the CDR3 is TGTGCCAGCAGCGTTGACAGTAATTCACCCCTCCACTTT. Variable domain in full (rest from reference TRBV9 and TRBJ1-6): DSGVTQTPKHLITATGQRVTLRCSPRSGDLSVYWYQQSLDQGLQFLIQYYNGEERAKGNILERFSAQQFPDLHSELNLSSLELGDSALYFCASSVDSNSPLHFGNGTRLTVT.

This clonotype was counted at least ten times. A read error may produce the germline difference seen at one junction end. The V call is TRBV5-1, the J call TRBJ2-3, with D maybe TRBD2 (7 bases). There are 16 residues in the CDR3. In germline, CDR1 is SGHRS, CDR2 YFSETQ. The CDR3 region is CVSSLAIWGGRDTQYF. The CDR3, as DNA: TGCGTCAGCAGCTTGGCCATCTGGGGGGGCAGAGATACGCAGTATTTT. Full variable domain (outside the CDR3, taken from reference TRBV5-1 and TRBJ2-3): KAGVTQTPRYLIKTRGQQVTLSCSPISGHRSVSWYQQTPGQGLQFLFEYFSETQRNKGNFPGRFSGRQFSNSRSEMNVSTLELGDSALYLCVSSLAIWGGRDTQYFGPGTRLTVL.

This clonotype was recorded many times. The CDR3 reads CASSFGGPYGYTF. Here the CDR3 DNA reads TGTGCCAGCAGCTTCGGGGGGCCCTATGGCTACACCTTC. The gene calls are TRBV7-6 and TRBJ1-2, with D perhaps TRBD1 (6 bases). Germline CDR1 is SGHVS and CDR2 is FNYEAQ. V gave up 3 bases and J gave up 4 bases, with 9 bases separating them. The CDR3 sequence is 13 residues long.

This clonotype was observed many times. The rearrangement joins TRBV6-2 or TRBV6-3 to TRBJ2-1; D is unresolved. Per germline, CDR1 MNHEY and CDR2 SVGEGT. CDR3 size: 15 residues. V was shortened by 0 bases and J by 8 bases, with 14 bases between the two germline ends. The CDR3 loop reads CASSYSNPLGDEQFF. The CDR3 DNA reads TGTGCCAGCAGTTACTCGAATCCCTTAGGCGATGAGCAGTTCTTC.

This clonotype was recorded at least ten times. V usage is TRBV28 and J usage is TRBJ2-3; TRBD2 is a possible D gene (6 bases). Germline CDR1 reads MDHEN; CDR2 reads SYDVKM. The CDR3 loop spans 15 amino acids. V was trimmed by 7 bases and J by 0 bases, leaving 14 bases between them. The CDR3 loop is CASKEGTFSTDTQYF. CDR3 nucleotides: TGTGCCAGCAAGGAGGGGACTTTTAGCACAGATACGCAGTATTTT. Full variable domain (outside the CDR3, taken from reference TRBV28 and TRBJ2-3): DVKVTQSSRYLVKRTGEKVFLECVQDMDHENMFWYRQDPGLGLRLIYFSYDVKMKEKGDIPEGYSVSREKKERFSLILESASTNQTSMYLCASKEGTFSTDTQYFGPGTRLTVL.

This clonotype has at least ten counts. V gene TRBV3-1 combines with J gene TRBJ2-1; 8 bases match TRBD2. CDR3 length: 15 amino acids. Germline loops: CDR1 LGHDT, CDR2 YNNKEL (reference sequence). Losses at the gene ends were 4 bases for V and 2 bases for J; bases not matched to a gene: 4. CDR3 region: CASSPLAGPYNEQFF. DNA of the CDR3: TGTGCCAGCAGCCCTCTAGCGGGCCCCTACAATGAGCAGTTCTTC.

This clonotype was observed a few times. The rearrangement uses TRBV11-2 and TRBJ1-1; a possible D gene is TRBD1 (5 bases). The CDR3 covers 13 residues. V shed 5 bases and J shed 11 bases, with 18 bases lying between them. Germline CDR1 SGHAT, CDR2 FQNNGV. The CDR3 DNA sequence: TGTGCCAGCAGCCCTGCAACCGGGACTTCGGCTTTCTTT. Translating it yields CASSPATGTSAFF.

This clonotype has a handful of counts. This chain uses TRBV20-1 with TRBJ2-5; perhaps TRBD1 as D (6 bases). The CDR3 spans 14 residues. Deletions cut 1 base from V and 5 bases from J, with 14 bases between. Germline lookup yields CDR1 DFQATT and CDR2 SNEGSKA (reference sequence). This CDR3 is CSARVVQGGETQYF. For the CDR3, the DNA is TGCAGTGCTAGAGTGGTACAGGGCGGGGAGACCCAGTACTTC.